Below, 19 T cell receptor beta chains from the same sample are listed, as sequenced in a study of blood T cells in healthy people across ages. A second PCR of about 7 to 11 cycles used a sample-barcoded 5' primer and a J-beta primer mix. TCRdb re-called the 5' RACE reads through MiXCR, storing one row per CDR3 protein. The sample consists of approximately 940,000 distinct CDR3 sequences, approximately 49% of them appearing once. Material: blood. The receptor set was obtained from a man aged 25 to 40 in good health.

This clonotype was detected once. The chain joins TRBV28 to TRBJ1-2; 10 nucleotides match TRBD1. Unmatched junction bases numbered 13, after V lost 5 bases and J lost 4 bases. This CDR3 region has 17 residues. Per the germline V gene, CDR1 is MDHEN and CDR2 is SYDVKM. The CDR3 here is CASSVRDRGAVGYGYTF. CDR3 coding DNA: TGTGCCAGCAGTGTCCGGGACAGGGGAGCGGTCGGCTATGGCTACACCTTC.

There are many counts of this clonotype. The chain joins TRBV5-1 to TRBJ2-7; 8 bases match TRBD1. This CDR3 contains 14 residues. Germline CDR1 reads SGHRS; CDR2 reads YFSETQ. V was pared by 4 bases and J by 3 bases, with 6 bases of the junction left unmatched. The CDR3 protein is CASSPGTGYYEQYF. The CDR3, as DNA: TGCGCCAGCAGCCCCGGGACAGGATACTACGAGCAGTACTTC.

This sequence joins TRBV30 and TRBJ1-4; D is unclear. The CDR3 runs 13 residues. Trimming stripped 7 bases from V and 4 bases from J, with 13 bases between. CDR1 GTSNPN and CDR2 SVGIG come from the germline V gene (reference sequence). CDR3 nucleotides: TGTGCCTCGGCCACCCGGATTAATGAAAAACTGTTTTTT. Translating gives CASATRINEKLFF. Supplemented by reference TRBV30 and TRBJ1-4, the full variable domain reads SQTIHQWPATLVQPVGSPLSLECTVEGTSNPNLYWYRQAAGRGLQLLFYSVGIGQISSEVPQNLSASRPQDRQFILSSKKLLLSDSGFYLCASATRINEKLFFGSGTQLSVL.

The chain is built from TRBV6-6 and TRBJ1-2; the D gene is possibly TRBD1 (5 bases). V lost 2 bases, J lost 2 bases, and 12 bases lay in between. The germline gives CDR1 MNHNY, CDR2 SVGAGI (reference sequence). This CDR3 is built from 15 residues. The CDR3 DNA reads TGTGCCAGCAGTTACGCCGACAGCCCAAACTATGGCTACACCTTC. This gives the protein CASSYADSPNYGYTF.

This chain uses TRBV7-2 with TRBJ1-2; unclear D gene. Germline loops: CDR1 SGHTA, CDR2 FQGNSA. V lost 5 bases to trimming and J lost 6 bases, with 19 bases between them. The length of the CDR3 is 15 residues. The CDR3 bases are TGTGCCAGCAGCCCAAACGTTGGCGGAGGGAATGGCTACACCTTC. The encoded protein is CASSPNVGGGNGYTF. Supplemented by reference TRBV7-2 and TRBJ1-2, the full variable domain reads GAGVSQSPSNKVTEKGKDVELRCDPISGHTALYWYRQSLGQGLEFLIYFQGNSAPDKSGLPSDRFSAERTGGSVSTLTIQRTQQEDSAVYLCASSPNVGGGNGYTFGSGTRLTVV.

V usage is TRBV7-2 and J usage is TRBJ2-1; a possible D gene is TRBD2 (6 bases). The germline gives CDR1 SGHTA, CDR2 FQGNSA. Trimming took off 0 bases at V and 4 bases at J, with 13 bases between the two ends. The CDR3 is 16 amino acids. CDR3 sequence: CASSLAEGNYYNEQFF. CDR3 nucleotide sequence: TGTGCCAGCAGCTTAGCGGAGGGGAATTATTACAATGAGCAGTTCTTC. The whole variable domain, remainder taken from reference TRBV7-2 and TRBJ2-1, is GAGVSQSPSNKVTEKGKDVELRCDPISGHTALYWYRQSLGQGLEFLIYFQGNSAPDKSGLPSDRFSAERTGGSVSTLTIQRTQQEDSAVYLCASSLAEGNYYNEQFFGPGTRLTVL.

V gene TRBV27 combines with J gene TRBJ2-1; D is possibly TRBD1 or TRBD2 (5 bases each). Germline CDR1 is MNHEY and CDR2 is SMNVEV (reference sequence). V lost 1 base and J lost 0, with 10 bases in between. The CDR3 is 16 residues long. CDR3 protein: CASSLLGVNSYNEQFF. The CDR3 nucleotides read TGTGCCAGCAGTTTATTGGGGGTGAACTCCTACAATGAGCAGTTCTTC.

V gene TRBV27 combines with J gene TRBJ2-3, with 7 nucleotides matching TRBD2. There are 16 residues in the CDR3. J lost 2 bases, V lost 4 bases, and 9 bases had no gene match. CDR1 is MNHEY and CDR2 is SMNVEV in the germline V gene (reference sequence). The CDR3 DNA follows: TGTGCCAGCAGTTCTTTAGGGAGGGAGAACACAGATACGCAGTATTTT. It codes for CASSSLGRENTDTQYF.

V and J are TRBV21-1 and TRBJ1-1; the D call in the table, TRBD1, was not verified against the DNA. TRBV21-1 is a pseudogene locus. CDR3 size: 14 residues. CDR3 sequence (DNA): TGTGCCAGCAGCACCGGGGGAGAGAAGACTGAAGCTTTCTTT. The encoded protein is CASSTGGEKTEAFF.

This clonotype was recorded once. The chain has TRBV12-3 or TRBV12-4 and TRBJ1-2; possibly TRBD1 for D (5 bases). Trimming took 5 bases from V and 8 from J, leaving 12 bases between them. CDR3 length: 12 residues. The CDR3 loop is CASSNRDWGYTF. As DNA, the CDR3 is TGTGCCAGCAGTAACCGGGACTGGGGCTACACCTTC.

The genes are TRBV5-6 and TRBJ1-1; D perhaps matches TRBD1 (6 bases). This CDR3 comprises 13 residues. From germline, CDR1 is SGHDT and CDR2 YYEEEE. V lost 0 bases, J lost 10 bases, and 13 bases lay in between. CDR3 DNA sequence: TGTGCCAGCAGCTTGGCATCAGGGGCAGCAGCTTTCTTT. Amino acid sequence: CASSLASGAAAFF.

The V and J genes are TRBV10-3 and TRBJ2-4; 7 bases align to TRBD2. The J call may be mistaken, given a closer DNA end match to TRBJ2-7. Germline CDR1 is ENHRY and CDR2 is SYGVKD. CDR3 length equals 12 residues. The CDR3 loop is CATNGLDHEQYF. The CDR3 DNA reads TGTGCCACTAACGGACTAGATCACGAGCAGTACTTC.

This clonotype has just a few counts. One end of the junction is discordant with germline, which a read error may explain. The V and J genes are TRBV24-1 and TRBJ1-1; D is unclear. The germline V gene has CDR1 KGHDR and CDR2 SFDVKD. The CDR3 covers 13 residues. The DNA for the CDR3 is TGTGCCACCAGTGATTTGGAGAACACTGAGGCTTTCTTT. Translated: CATSDLENTEAFF.

The J gene is TRBJ2-3, the V gene TRBV10-3; 10 bases match TRBD1. V shed 4 bases and J 1 base; nucleotides not matched to a gene: 8. CDR1 is ENHRY and CDR2 is SYGVKD in the germline V gene. CDR3 length: 17 residues. The CDR3 DNA reads TGTGCCATCAGTGCCGGGACAGGGGCCATAGGCACAGATACGCAGTATTTT. Translating gives CAISAGTGAIGTDTQYF.

V gene TRBV7-2 combines with J gene TRBJ2-3; D is unclear. Germline V lookup: CDR1 SGHTA, CDR2 FQGNSA. The ends were cut back, 6 bases at V and 0 bases at J, with 10 bases in the middle. The CDR3 length is 14 residues. DNA of the CDR3: TGTGCCAGCAGGTTCAGGTTAAGCACAGATACGCAGTATTTT. Residues: CASRFRLSTDTQYF.

V is TRBV12-3 or TRBV12-4 and J is TRBJ2-7; 7 nucleotides agree with TRBD1. V lost 7 bases and J lost 2; bases outside the gene matches: 5. The length of the CDR3 is 13 residues. The CDR3: CASTRDSPYEQYF. CDR3 nucleotide sequence: TGTGCCAGCACCCGGGACAGCCCCTACGAGCAGTACTTC.

Here the CDR3 DNA reads TGTGCCTGGAGTGTTGAGCGGGCACCCCCGACGGGCGAGCAGTACTTC. Residues: CAWSVERAPPTGEQYF. J is TRBJ2-7 and V is TRBV30; possible D gene TRBD2, 6 bases. The CDR3 loop spans 16 amino acids. The ends were cut back, 0 bases at V and 6 bases at J, with 21 bases in the middle. Germline V gene data show CDR1 as GTSNPN and CDR2 as SVGIG (reference sequence).

This clonotype has a handful of counts. The CDR3 nucleotides read TGTGCCAGCAGTCACAACATGGGACAGGGCGCCTATAATTCACCCCTCCACTTT. Protein sequence: CASSHNMGQGAYNSPLHF. This chain uses TRBV27 with TRBJ1-6, with 9 bases lining up with TRBD1. J gave up 2 bases and V 5 bases, and 10 bases lay outside the gene matches. Germline V gene sequence: CDR1 MNHEY, CDR2 SMNVEV (reference sequence). The CDR3 length is 18 residues.

A few counts support this clonotype. The V call is TRBV2, the J call TRBJ2-7; tentatively, D is TRBD1 or TRBD2 (5 bases each). CDR1 SNHLY and CDR2 FYNNEI come from the germline V gene. The CDR3 spans 12 residues. The CDR3 DNA reads as TGTGCGGTTGGGGACCAATCCTACGAGCAGTACTTC. Translation: CAVGDQSYEQYF.